These T cell receptor beta chains were read from a single sample in a study of identical twins. MiXCR, run by TCRdb on the 5' RACE reads, gives a single entry per CDR3 protein. The sample records nearly 900,000 distinct CDR3 sequences, 9% to 15% being singletons. These sequences were also reported in another study, on yellow fever vaccine responses in identical twins.

The sample was PBMCs. The source is a woman under 30 in good health. The CDR3 runs from the conserved cysteine through the conserved F or W. D genes are given only for firm matches.

j_call d_call v_call cdr3_aa
TRBJ1-1 . TRBV12-3/TRBV12-4 CASSHPGTANTEAFF
TRBJ2-1 TRBD2 TRBV11-2 CASSLEAGLAGGSLKTAYNEQFF
TRBJ2-2 TRBD2 TRBV11-2 CASSTSGTSASGELFF
TRBJ1-2 . TRBV5-1 CASSLAVDNGYTF
TRBJ2-2 . TRBV25-1 CASSEPSHLNTGELFF
TRBJ2-1 . TRBV20-1 CSARDWRGGAGYNEQFF
TRBJ2-3 TRBD1 TRBV7-3 CASSAQGVFTDTQYF
TRBJ1-1 . TRBV18 CASSPLQLMNTEAFF
TRBJ1-2 TRBD1 TRBV6-1 CASSESGTGLYGYTF
TRBJ2-1 TRBD2 TRBV2 CASTIQVAGVSSEQFF
TRBJ1-1 TRBD1 TRBV6-1 CASSGDRANTEAFF
TRBJ2-7 . TRBV4-1 CASSQDIGGLLHEQYF
TRBJ2-1 . TRBV7-8 CASSLVRWASHSINEQFF
TRBJ2-6 . TRBV7-6 CASSRVGAGANVLTF
TRBJ2-1 . TRBV12-3/TRBV12-4 CASSPGQKLNEQFF
TRBJ2-7 . TRBV20-1 CSAPGGSSSYEQYF
TRBJ2-3 TRBD1 TRBV2 CASSTGTGRSDTQYF
TRBJ2-1 . TRBV4-1 CASSQEQFAGWGNEQFF
TRBJ2-1 . TRBV6-5 CASSYNRGYNEQFF
TRBJ2-1 . TRBV4-2 CASSQKKWGEVVYDEQFF
TRBJ1-5 . TRBV6-1 CASNPGWASNQPQHF
TRBJ1-1 . TRBV28 CASSLVPPVDTEAFF
TRBJ2-7 . TRBV2 CASSDTRLVSSYEQYF
TRBJ2-7 . TRBV10-3 CAISGGGGSYEQYF
TRBJ2-7 . TRBV7-9 CASSPRGGEQYF
TRBJ2-7 . TRBV2 CASSAWEASYEQYF
TRBJ2-1 . TRBV5-1 CASSGVVTRGNNEQFF
TRBJ2-7 TRBD1 TRBV7-6 CASSLALDRPYEQYF
TRBJ2-2 TRBD1 TRBV7-9 CASSSGQGWTGELFF
TRBJ2-1 . TRBV2 CASSAPGPVRSHEQFF
TRBJ2-5 TRBD2 TRBV20-1 CSLGGEVETQYF
TRBJ2-3 . TRBV5-1 CASSSSGGMGGTDTQYF
TRBJ1-2 . TRBV20-1 CSARDPQGIGYTF